This T cell receptor (beta chain) was documented in a study of regulatory T cells in long-lasting Graves disease. TCR beta libraries were built with iRepertoire HTBI primers and Arm-PCR of CDR3 regions. TCRdb recomputed calls from the multiplex PCR reads with MiXCR, one row per CDR3 protein. The repertoire holds a few hundred thousand distinct CDR3 sequences, around 19% seen once, with about 10% in the top ten. CDR3 length: 14 amino acids. With 6 bases clipped from V and 8 bases from J, the junction kept 8 bases outside the gene matches. Germline V gene lookup returns CDR1 MNHNS and CDR2 SASEGT. Study results and limitations: With a small sample size, accuracy may have been reduced. Shared public clonotypes totalled a few thousand in persistent patients, compared with around 930 in new patients.

This clonotype occurred many times. The antigen is undetermined. Time point meaning: newly diagnosed GD, antithyroid drugs for less than 3 months. From PBMCs, RNA was extracted and then used to make the TCR library. The same specimen was also included in a second study, on T cells in Graves' hyperthyroidism and ophthalmopathy.

This sequence was found in a woman between 25 and 40 years old with Graves disease. V and J are TRBV6-1 and TRBJ1-4, with 8 bases matching TRBD1. The sequences come from peripheral blood mononuclear cells (PBMCs), collected at new diagnosis, from a patient treated with antithyroid drugs. The CDR3, as DNA: TGTGCCAGCAGCAATGCAGGGGGCCGCGAAAAACTGTTTTTT. Translation: CASSNAGGREKLFF.